This section outlines one TCR beta chain sequence together with its context. Some clones are missing from TCRdb's copy, which holds only in-frame ones; the method was immunoSEQ multiplex PCR. This table has roughly 60,000 clones, about 77% appearing once. The trim removed 5 bases at V and 5 bases at J, leaving 6 bases unmatched. CDR3 length equals 14 residues. Germline CDR1 is MNHEY and CDR2 is SMNVEV (reference sequence). These data belong to a study of blood T cell repertoires in COVID-19. This clonotype was obtained from a human donor in a cohort sampled during active COVID-19. Material: peripheral blood. This chain joins TRBV27 and TRBJ2-5; 9 nucleotides align to TRBD1. CDR3 nucleotide sequence: TGTGCCAGCAGTAGAGACAGGGGGTGGGAGACCCAGTACTTC. This gives the protein CASSRDRGWETQYF.